These 5 T cell receptor beta chains were sequenced from one sample in a study of PD-1 blockade in classical Hodgkin lymphoma. The method was immunoSEQ multiplex PCR; TCRdb's version includes in-frame clones alone and lacks a portion of them. Of more than 40,000 clones in the sample, about 74% are singletons; the top ten hold about a fifth. All trial patients relapsed after autologous stem cell transplantation. The sequences come from peripheral blood mononuclear cells (PBMCs), collected at baseline. The source is a human donor with classical Hodgkin lymphoma.

This clone was found once. This chain joins TRBV5-5 and TRBJ2-7; no reliable D call. The CDR3 consists of 14 residues. In germline, CDR1 is SGHKS, CDR2 YYEKEE (reference sequence). Trimming stripped 2 bases from V and 0 bases from J, with 9 bases between. The CDR3 sequence: CASSLSPASYEQYF. Written as DNA, the CDR3 is TGTGCCAGCAGCTTAAGCCCCGCCTCCTACGAGCAGTACTTC.

The V call is TRBV6-5, the J call TRBJ2-7, with 7 nucleotides matching TRBD2. The germline V gene has CDR1 MNHEY and CDR2 SVGAGI. V lost 8 bases and J lost 5; bases outside the gene matches: 15. This CDR3 has 15 residues. CDR3 in DNA: TGTGCCAGCGCCTCCCTAGGCGGGAGATGGGACGAGCAGTACTTC. Encoded protein: CASASLGGRWDEQYF.

This rearrangement joins TRBV7-9 to TRBJ2-5; no firm D call. Germline CDR1 is SEHNR and CDR2 is FQNEAQ (reference sequence). V lost 0 bases and J 5 bases, leaving 7 bases between the germline ends. The CDR3 is made up of 13 amino acids. CDR3 nucleotides: TGTGCCAGCAGCTTAGCTGGGTCCGAGACCCAGTACTTC. This codes for CASSLAGSETQYF.

V and J are TRBV10-3 and TRBJ1-1, with 7 bases that match TRBD1. The CDR3 has 12 residues. Trimming removed 2 bases from V and 6 bases from J; junction bases left unmatched: 0. Germline CDR1 is ENHRY and CDR2 is SYGVKD. Here the CDR3 DNA reads TGTGCCATCAGTGAGGGGACAGCTGAAGCTTTCTTT. This gives the protein CAISEGTAEAFF.

V and J are TRBV9 and TRBJ2-2, with D perhaps matching TRBD2 (6 bases). V lost 7 bases to trimming and J lost 10 bases, with 20 bases between them. The CDR3 is made up of 14 amino acids. Germline lookup yields CDR1 SGDLS and CDR2 YYNGEE. CDR3: CASQQESASEELFF. In DNA, the CDR3 is TGTGCCAGCCAACAAGAATCGGCTAGCGAGGAGCTGTTTTTT.